This TCR beta chain was identified in a study of CD8+CD57+ T cells in acquired aplastic anemia. CDR3 and TCR beta VDJ profiling relied on genomic DNA as the template. TCRdb redid the calling of the reads with MiXCR, one entry per CDR3 protein. The profile shows under 200,000 distinct CDR3 sequences, approximately 44% of them singletons. Germline V gene data show CDR1 as SGHTA and CDR2 as FQGNSA. V lost 0 bases and J 7 bases, leaving 6 bases between the germline ends. This CDR3 has 12 residues. Sequenced input: sorted CD4+, CD8+, or CD8+CD57+ T cells (not recorded which) from PBMCs. The chain is built from TRBV7-2 and TRBJ2-5; no clear D gene. The sequence was obtained from a human donor in good health. The CDR3 spells CASSLALGTQYF. The CDR3 DNA follows: TGTGCCAGCAGCTTAGCGCTTGGGACCCAGTACTTC.